This T cell receptor beta chain was captured in a study of cytomegalovirus exposure and HLA in healthy donors. In the study overall: An early data release held tens of millions of unique TCRs from HLA-typed donors. Broader study findings: TCR beta sequences reportedly predicted the HLA-A and HLA-B alleles of most subjects accurately. Association of a missense DCLRE1C variant with TCR beta V- and J-gene trimming was reported in a later analysis.

Participants comprised healthy donors of bone marrow. The CDR3 covers 13 residues. Germline-derived CDR1 and CDR2 are GTSNPN and SVGIG (reference sequence). The primer mix had 60 Vbeta and 13 Jbeta primers. The table came from immunoSEQ multiplex PCR; TCRdb's copy has only in-frame clones and leaves some out. This table has more than 130,000 clones, about 78% appearing once. With respect to this clone: The antigen is undetermined.

Sample: PBMCs. The sequence was obtained from a young man in good health and CMV-seronegative. The chain carries TRBV30 and TRBJ1-1, with D perhaps TRBD1 (6 bases). The CDR3 region is CAYGGWEGVEAFF. Written as DNA, the CDR3 is TGTGCTTACGGGGGCTGGGAGGGTGTTGAAGCTTTCTTT.